The 29 T cell receptor beta chains presented below share a single source sample, sequenced in a study of T-cell memory formation after mild COVID-19. TCRdb processed the 5' RACE reads anew with MiXCR; each CDR3 protein has one entry. The sample contains 450,000 to 650,000 distinct CDR3 sequences, roughly 17% of which appear only once. Sample: PBMCs or a T cell subset sorted from them (not recorded which). The receptors stem from an adult woman who had mild COVID-19 (a few samples of this study predate the infection). Cell type and time point are not known.

The rearrangement uses TRBV12-3 or TRBV12-4 and TRBJ2-2; D is uncertain. CDR3 length equals 14 residues. V shed 2 bases and J shed 6 bases, with 10 bases lying between them. The CDR3 region has the DNA TGTGCCAGCAGTTTATCTTCAAGGGCCGGGGAGCTGTTTTTT. Translation: CASSLSSRAGELFF.

This clonotype appeared a few times. J is TRBJ1-1 and V is TRBV7-6; 7 bases are shared with TRBD1. CDR1 is SGHVS, CDR2 FNYEAQ, per germline. Trimming at V came to 0 bases and at J to 4 bases, leaving 11 bases not matched to a gene. This CDR3 contains 17 residues. In nucleotides, the CDR3 is TGTGCCAGCAGCTTAGCTTACAGGGGTCTAAGGGGCACTGAAGCTTTCTTT. It yields the protein CASSLAYRGLRGTEAFF. The full variable domain, completed using reference TRBV7-6 and TRBJ1-1, is GAGVSQSPRYKVTKRGQDVALRCDPISGHVSLYWYRQALGQGPEFLTYFNYEAQQDKSGLPNDRFSAERPEGSISTLTIQRTEQRDSAMYRCASSLAYRGLRGTEAFFGQGTRLTVV.

The chain has TRBV20-1 and TRBJ2-5, with 10 bases identical to TRBD2. This CDR3 is 16 amino acids long. V trimming: 5 bases; J trimming: 5 bases; junction bases outside the gene matches: 14. CDR1 and CDR2 (germline): DFQATT, SNEGSKA (reference sequence). DNA of the CDR3: TGCAGTGCTCCTATACTAGCGGGGCACCGCCCGGAGACCCAGTACTTC. It encodes CSAPILAGHRPETQYF.

Only a few counts were recorded for this clonotype. The CDR3 loop is CASSPPGGRGGYTF. The CDR3 nucleotides read TGTGCCAGCAGTCCTCCCGGGGGGAGGGGAGGCTACACCTTC. This chain connects TRBV27 to TRBJ1-2; the D gene is possibly TRBD1 (5 bases). The length of the CDR3 is 14 residues. V shed 5 bases and J shed 8 bases, with 18 bases lying between them. Germline V gene lookup returns CDR1 MNHEY and CDR2 SMNVEV (reference sequence).

The J gene is TRBJ2-7, the V gene TRBV5-5, with 7 bases lining up with TRBD1. J was trimmed by 5 bases and V by 2 bases; bases with no gene match: 4. CDR1 and CDR2 from the germline V gene are SGHKS and YYEKEE (reference sequence). The CDR3 length is 13 residues. CDR3 loop: CASSFTGVNEQYF. DNA for the CDR3: TGTGCCAGCAGCTTTACAGGGGTCAACGAGCAGTACTTC.

J is TRBJ2-1 and V is TRBV11-2; D perhaps matches TRBD2 (5 bases). Trimming shortened V by 1 base and J by 6 bases, and 10 bases separated the two germline ends. CDR3 length equals 14 residues. CDR1 and CDR2 (germline): SGHAT, FQNNGV. CDR3 loop: CASSLVLAGNEQFF. DNA for the CDR3: TGTGCCAGCAGCTTAGTCCTAGCCGGCAATGAGCAGTTCTTC.

This chain uses TRBV3-1 with TRBJ2-1; D perhaps matches TRBD1 (6 bases). Trimming removed 4 bases at V and 10 bases at J, with 11 bases between. This CDR3 has 12 residues. In germline, CDR1 is LGHDT, CDR2 YNNKEL (reference sequence). CDR3 nucleotides: TGTGCCAGCAGCCGAGGGACAAAAGAGCAGTTCTTC. Its translation is CASSRGTKEQFF.

This chain connects TRBV20-1 to TRBJ2-3, with a weak D call TRBD1 (6 bases). V lost 4 bases and J 0 bases, leaving 14 bases between the germline ends. The CDR3 extends over 15 amino acids. Germline loops: CDR1 DFQATT, CDR2 SNEGSKA (reference sequence). The CDR3 is CSATRTAPSTDTQYF. In DNA form, the CDR3 reads TGCAGTGCTACCCGGACAGCCCCTAGCACAGATACGCAGTATTTT.

The table lists this clonotype with a few counts. The chain carries TRBV29-1 and TRBJ2-7; weak D call: TRBD1 (6 bases). Germline V gene lookup returns CDR1 SQVTM and CDR2 ANQGSEA. This CDR3 has 11 amino acids. Trimming took 6 bases from V and 4 from J, leaving 10 bases between them. For the CDR3, the DNA is TGCAGCGTGACCGGACAGTACGAGCAGTACTTC. Translating gives CSVTGQYEQYF.

The sample holds a few counts of this clonotype. This chain connects TRBV5-1 to TRBJ1-2; D is possibly TRBD1 (6 bases). The CDR3 totals 14 residues. With 4 bases removed from V and 0 bases from J, the gap between germline ends came to 10 bases. Germline V CDR1 and CDR2: SGHRS, YFSETQ. The CDR3 DNA reads as TGCGCCAGCAGCAAAGGGGGAGCTAACTATGGCTACACCTTC. Translated, it gives CASSKGGANYGYTF.

This clonotype was observed a few times. The chain is built from TRBV3-1 and TRBJ2-7; 12 bases are shared with TRBD2. J gave up 3 bases and V 0 bases, and 6 bases lay outside the gene matches. In germline, CDR1 is LGHDT, CDR2 YNNKEL (reference sequence). CDR3 length: 17 amino acids. In DNA form, the CDR3 reads TGTGCCAGCAGCCAAGAAGCAGGACTAGCGGGGTTCTACGAGCAGTACTTC. Protein sequence: CASSQEAGLAGFYEQYF.

A few counts support this clonotype. J is TRBJ2-3 and V is TRBV19; D uncertain. The CDR3 runs 15 residues. The germline V gene has CDR1 LNHDA and CDR2 SQIVND (reference sequence). V shed 2 bases and J shed 0 bases, with 9 bases lying between them. The CDR3 sequence is CASSIWATSTDTQYF. CDR3 DNA sequence: TGTGCCAGTAGTATATGGGCAACTAGCACAGATACGCAGTATTTT.

This chain uses TRBV20-1 with TRBJ1-4, with a tentative D call TRBD1 (5 bases). CDR3 length: 13 residues. From germline, CDR1 is DFQATT and CDR2 SNEGSKA (reference sequence). Deletions cut 3 bases from V and 3 bases from J, with 8 bases between. In DNA, the CDR3 is TGCAGTGCTAGGAAAGGGGCTAATGAAAAACTGTTTTTT. Amino acids: CSARKGANEKLFF.

The gene calls are TRBV20-1 and TRBJ1-1, with 8 bases aligning to TRBD1. There are 12 residues in the CDR3. The germline V gene has CDR1 DFQATT and CDR2 SNEGSKA (reference sequence). The V gene end was trimmed by 6 bases and the J gene end by 8 bases; junction bases not matched to a gene: 8. The DNA for the CDR3 is TGCAGTGCGCCAGACAGGGGTAGGGAAGCTTTCTTT. Encoded protein: CSAPDRGREAFF.

This clonotype has only a few counts. The chain has TRBV20-1 and TRBJ1-5, with D perhaps matching TRBD1 (5 bases). Germline CDR1 DFQATT, CDR2 SNEGSKA (reference sequence). The V gene lost 4 bases and the J gene lost 2 bases, with 12 bases spanning the gap. The CDR3 is made up of 14 amino acids. The CDR3 protein is CSATGPPGNQPQHF. The CDR3 nucleotides are TGCAGTGCTACAGGGCCTCCCGGCAATCAGCCCCAGCATTTT.

The chain joins TRBV5-5 to TRBJ2-7, with TRBD2 identical over 8 bases. Germline CDR1 SGHKS, CDR2 YYEKEE (reference sequence). This CDR3 is built from 15 residues. Losses at the gene ends were 4 bases for V and 1 base for J; bases not matched to a gene: 7. The CDR3, as DNA: TGTGCCAGCAGCCGAATTGTAGCGGGATCCTACGAGCAGTACTTC. Translation gives CASSRIVAGSYEQYF.

This clonotype was seen a handful of times. The chain joins TRBV4-2 to TRBJ2-2; tentative D call: TRBD1 (5 bases). The CDR3 loop spans 16 amino acids. The V end lost 10 bases, the J end lost 4 bases, and 22 bases lay between the germline ends. Germline loops: CDR1 LGHNA, CDR2 YNFKEQ. The CDR3 reads CATTPVTGLFTGELFF. In DNA, the CDR3 is TGTGCCACCACCCCGGTTACAGGTCTCTTCACCGGGGAGCTGTTTTTT.

The chain employs TRBV20-1 and TRBJ2-5; D remains unclear. Trimming shortened V by 2 bases and J by 6 bases, and 19 bases separated the two germline ends. The germline V gene has CDR1 DFQATT and CDR2 SNEGSKA (reference sequence). The CDR3 sequence is 15 residues long. In DNA, the CDR3 is TGCAGTGCTAGATCACCCACATCGGGCGTCCAGACCCAGTACTTC. Amino acids: CSARSPTSGVQTQYF.

This clonotype occurred a few times. This rearrangement joins TRBV2 to TRBJ2-1, with 8 bases lining up with TRBD2. V shed 3 bases, J shed 4 bases, and the junction held 8 bases outside the gene matches. Germline V gene sequence: CDR1 SNHLY, CDR2 FYNNEI. The CDR3 consists of 16 residues. Here the CDR3 DNA reads TGTGCCAGCAGTGACCCACTAGCGGCGACGTACAATGAGCAGTTCTTC. It is translated as CASSDPLAATYNEQFF.

This clonotype was observed a few times. This chain connects TRBV6-6 to TRBJ2-1; TRBD2 aligns across 15 bases. CDR1 and CDR2 (germline): MNHNY, SVGAGI (reference sequence). With 6 bases clipped from V and 7 bases from J, the junction kept 7 bases outside the gene matches. This CDR3 comprises 16 residues. This CDR3 is CASSKGGTSGRNEQFF. CDR3 nucleotide sequence: TGTGCCAGCAGCAAAGGGGGGACTAGCGGGAGGAATGAGCAGTTCTTC.

The chain uses TRBV29-1 and TRBJ2-1; D is uncertain. V was pared by 3 bases and J by 7 bases, with 4 bases between. The CDR3 has 10 amino acids. Germline V gene data show CDR1 as SQVTM and CDR2 as ANQGSEA. CDR3 nucleotide sequence: TGCAGCGTTGACGTAAATGAGCAGTTCTTC. Its protein product is CSVDVNEQFF.

This clonotype has only a few counts. The chain combines TRBV5-1 with TRBJ2-3, with D possibly being TRBD1 (6 bases). The V gene lost 4 bases and the J gene lost 3 bases, with 15 bases spanning the gap. This CDR3 has 15 residues. CDR1 and CDR2 (germline): SGHRS, YFSETQ. The CDR3 DNA sequence: TGCGCCAGCAGCGGGGGCCGGTTAAGGACAGATACGCAGTATTTT. Translating gives CASSGGRLRTDTQYF.

The chain is built from TRBV6-1 and TRBJ1-2; 7 bases align to TRBD1. V was clipped by 6 bases and J by 2 bases; unmatched bases: 3. CDR1 and CDR2 (germline): MNHNS, SASEGT. This CDR3 spans 13 amino acids. CDR3: CASRTGRNYGYTF. The CDR3 nucleotides read TGTGCCAGCAGGACAGGGAGGAACTATGGCTACACCTTC.

This chain uses TRBV29-1 with TRBJ1-1; D uncertain. The germline V and J ends were trimmed by 4 bases and 0 bases, with 9 bases remaining between them. Germline CDR1 SQVTM, CDR2 ANQGSEA. This CDR3 region has 13 residues. The chain's CDR3 is CSVGGGMNTEAFF. The CDR3 bases are TGCAGCGTTGGAGGAGGAATGAACACTGAAGCTTTCTTT.

This clonotype has only a few counts. The CDR3 DNA sequence: TGTGCCAGTGGGGGGGGCAGGGCCACTGAAGCTTTCTTT. It specifies CASGGGRATEAFF. The chain uses TRBV27 and TRBJ1-1; weak D call: TRBD1 (6 bases). This CDR3 is built from 13 residues. Germline V gene lookup returns CDR1 MNHEY and CDR2 SMNVEV (reference sequence). The V end was cut by 9 bases, the J end by 4 bases, with 15 bases between.

This rearrangement joins TRBV3-1 to TRBJ2-3, with a tentative D call TRBD1 (6 bases). The CDR3 is 12 residues long. The ends were cut back, 0 bases at V and 10 bases at J, with 8 bases in the middle. CDR1 is LGHDT, CDR2 YNNKEL, per germline (reference sequence). The CDR3 DNA reads as TGTGCCAGCAGCCAAGATTACAGGGCGCAGTATTTT. Residues: CASSQDYRAQYF.

The rearrangement joins TRBV7-2 to TRBJ1-5; TRBD1 matches 8 bases. The germline V gene encodes CDR1 SGHTA and CDR2 FQGNSA. This CDR3 is built from 13 residues. The ends lost 3 bases at V and 8 bases at J; junction bases unmatched: 3. CDR3 DNA: TGTGCCAGCAGCTTCGACAGGGGAGAGCCCCAGCATTTT. Its protein is CASSFDRGEPQHF.

The sample holds a few counts of this clonotype. The CDR3 DNA reads TGTGCCAGCACCCCGGGGGACTTAGGCACAGATACGCAGTATTTT. Protein: CASTPGDLGTDTQYF. V and J are TRBV12-3 or TRBV12-4 and TRBJ2-3; possibly TRBD2 for D (6 bases). The CDR3 loop spans 15 amino acids. V shed 7 bases and J shed 1 base, with 15 bases lying between them.

There are a few counts of this clonotype. The junction and the germline gene differ at one end; a read error may be behind it. This sequence joins TRBV7-9 and TRBJ2-5; D remains unclear. The CDR3 runs to 10 residues. Germline values: CDR1 SEHNR, CDR2 FQNEAQ (reference sequence). CDR3 sequence: CASSVHQLDF. In DNA form, the CDR3 reads TGTGCCAGCAGCGTTCACCAGCTGGACTTC. The full variable domain, completed using reference TRBV7-9 and TRBJ2-5, is DTGVSQNPRHKITKRGQNVTFRCDPISEHNRLYWYRQTLGQGPEFLTYFQNEAQLEKSRLLSDRFSAERPKGSFSTLEIQRTEQGDSAMYLCASSVHQLDFGPGTRLLVL.